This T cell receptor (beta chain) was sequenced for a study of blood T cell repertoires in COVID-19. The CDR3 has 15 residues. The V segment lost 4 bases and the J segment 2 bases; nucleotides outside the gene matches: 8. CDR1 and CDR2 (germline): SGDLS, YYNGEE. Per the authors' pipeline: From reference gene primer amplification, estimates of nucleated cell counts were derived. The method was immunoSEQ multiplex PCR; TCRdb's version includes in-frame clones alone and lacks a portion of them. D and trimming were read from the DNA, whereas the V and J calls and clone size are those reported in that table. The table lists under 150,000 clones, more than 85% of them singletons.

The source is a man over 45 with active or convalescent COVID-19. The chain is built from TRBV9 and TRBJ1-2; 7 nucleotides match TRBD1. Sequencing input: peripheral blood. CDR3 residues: CASSTQQGWNYGYTF. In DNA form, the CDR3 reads TGTGCCAGCAGCACCCAACAGGGGTGGAACTATGGCTACACCTTC.